Listed below are T cell receptor beta chains from one sample, sequenced in a study of cytomegalovirus exposure and HLA in healthy donors. Sequencing used immunoSEQ multiplex PCR; TCRdb keeps in-frame clones, though not all of them. The sample contains around 130,000 clones, approximately 89% of which appear only once. Sequenced input: PBMCs. These receptors all stem from a man aged 30 to 39 in good health and CMV-seronegative. The CDR3 runs from the conserved cysteine through the conserved F or W.

j_call: TRBJ2-5
v_call: TRBV11-2
cdr3_length: 16
cdr3_aa: CASSRYRDSLQETQYF

j_call: TRBJ2-2
v_call: TRBV7-9
cdr3_length: 16
cdr3_aa: CASSARGAGGPGELFF

j_call: TRBJ1-2
v_call: TRBV19
cdr3_length: 13
cdr3_aa: CASSRQGVGGYTF

j_call: TRBJ1-4
v_call: TRBV25-1
cdr3_length: 15
cdr3_aa: CASRSSGTGREKLFF

j_call: TRBJ2-1
v_call: TRBV28
cdr3_length: 14
cdr3_aa: CATKRGGTYNEQFF

j_call: TRBJ2-2
v_call: TRBV14
cdr3_length: 13
cdr3_aa: CASSQGAVGELFF

j_call: TRBJ2-7
v_call: TRBV29-1
cdr3_length: 13
cdr3_aa: CSVRPGQSYEQYF

j_call: TRBJ2-7
v_call: TRBV7-2
cdr3_length: 15
cdr3_aa: CASSFPAGGTYEQYF

j_call: TRBJ2-2
v_call: TRBV7-8
cdr3_length: 14
cdr3_aa: CASSPGVNTGELFF

j_call: TRBJ2-7
v_call: TRBV2
cdr3_length: 14
cdr3_aa: CASSWTSGDYEQYF

j_call: TRBJ2-2
v_call: TRBV10-1
cdr3_length: 16
cdr3_aa: CASSDFEQGVDGELFF

j_call: TRBJ1-1
v_call: TRBV7-2
cdr3_length: 12
cdr3_aa: CASSLWGQEAFF

j_call: TRBJ1-5
v_call: TRBV4-1
cdr3_length: 15
cdr3_aa: CASSQPGKGDQPQHF

j_call: TRBJ1-1
v_call: TRBV2
cdr3_length: 13
cdr3_aa: CASSPSRDTEAFF

j_call: TRBJ2-1
v_call: TRBV5-4
cdr3_length: 16
cdr3_aa: CASSLLAGGPGNEQFF

j_call: TRBJ2-7
v_call: TRBV27
cdr3_length: 13
cdr3_aa: CASSDYSSYEQYF

j_call: TRBJ1-5
v_call: TRBV7-9
cdr3_length: 13
cdr3_aa: CASSFGRGQPQHF

j_call: TRBJ2-7
v_call: TRBV10-3
cdr3_length: 14
cdr3_aa: CAISESETAYEQYF

j_call: TRBJ2-7
v_call: TRBV19
cdr3_length: 13
cdr3_aa: CASSAQQGAEQYF

j_call: TRBJ2-3
v_call: TRBV27
cdr3_length: 17
cdr3_aa: CASSSVTGGTSTDTQYF

j_call: TRBJ2-7
v_call: TRBV11-1
cdr3_length: 17
cdr3_aa: CASSLAWPDRGDYEQYF

j_call: TRBJ2-2
v_call: TRBV18
cdr3_length: 14
cdr3_aa: CASSPRQRDGELFF

j_call: TRBJ2-7
v_call: TRBV5-6
cdr3_length: 15
cdr3_aa: CASSAGGPEPYEQYF

j_call: TRBJ2-3
v_call: TRBV20-1
cdr3_length: 11
cdr3_aa: CSARYMDTQYF